Described below is a single T cell receptor beta chain sequence and its context. Its antigen is currently unknown. This entry comes from a study of identifying expanded T cells in peripheral blood. During the collection period, no donor immune events like infections were recorded. Germline CDR1 and CDR2: LNHDA and SQIVND (reference sequence). The CDR3 is 15 residues long. V dropped 5 bases and J dropped 7 bases, with 18 bases sitting between them. Study-level points and caveats: Two-week clone count variance significantly increased as total template count grew. Over two and four weeks, about 15 and 18 clones changed, versus 1.2 between replicates.

Only in-frame clones appear in the TCRdb table, and some are missing; sequencing was by immunoSEQ multiplex PCR. The data show some 100,000 clones, with 88% seen just once and 6.5% to 9% held by the top ten. Sequenced input: blood. This TCR derives from a person between 18 and 75 years old in good health. This chain connects TRBV19 to TRBJ2-1, with D tentatively TRBD1 or TRBD2 (6 bases each). The CDR3 loop is CASSFGSVGGNEQFF. The CDR3 bases are TGTGCCAGTAGTTTCGGGTCTGTAGGGGGGAATGAGCAGTTCTTC. Combining the CDR3 with reference TRBV19 and TRBJ2-1 gives the whole variable domain DGGITQSPKYLFRKEGQNVTLSCEQNLNHDAMYWYRQDPGQGLRLIYYSQIVNDFQKGDIAEGYSVSREKKESFPLTVTSAQKNPTAFYLCASSFGSVGGNEQFFGPGTRLTVL.